The 27 T cell receptor beta chains reported below all come from one sample, sequenced in a study of CD8 T cells in ankylosing spondylitis listed by TCRdb under 2017. Libraries were made using 5' RACE. Instrument on record: Illumina HiSeq 2500. TCRdb ran its own pipeline on the public reads, namely fastp trimming at Q25 and MiXCR clone calling, and kept in-frame beta chains. When rows share a CDR3 protein, they turn into one entry using the most common DNA and genes. The sample table lists 100,000 to 150,000 distinct CDR3 sequences, around 8.5% of them with a count of one. Clones ranked in the top ten supply approximately 3.5% of the sample. Specimen: blood, either unsorted or a sorted T cell fraction (not recorded which). The source is a male donor with ankylosing spondylitis or in good health (not recorded which).

This clonotype was recorded many times. The rearrangement uses TRBV20-1 and TRBJ2-1, with D perhaps matching TRBD2 (6 bases). CDR1 and CDR2 from the germline V gene are DFQATT and SNEGSKA (reference sequence). The CDR3 loop spans 14 amino acids. V was cut by 6 bases and J by 9 bases, with 21 bases left in between. The CDR3 is CSATAGGMGSEQFF. In DNA, the CDR3 is TGCAGTGCCACGGCAGGCGGGATGGGTAGTGAGCAGTTCTTC.

The V call is TRBV20-1, the J call TRBJ2-3; 7 bases align to TRBD2. This CDR3 comprises 12 residues. Germline values: CDR1 DFQATT, CDR2 SNEGSKA (reference sequence). J lost 0 bases, V lost 7 bases, and 1 base had no gene match. CDR3 in amino acids: CSGGGSTDTQYF. The CDR3 region has the DNA TGCAGTGGGGGGGGGAGCACAGATACGCAGTATTTT.

CDR3 DNA: TGCAGTGCTGAGGGGACGGATTCCTACGAGCAGTACTTC. Amino acid sequence: CSAEGTDSYEQYF. The chain recombines TRBV20-1 with TRBJ2-7; D is perhaps TRBD1 or TRBD2 (5 bases each). Between the trimmed V and J ends, which lost 5 bases and 1 base, there was a span of 12 bases. The CDR3 has 13 amino acids. Per germline, CDR1 DFQATT and CDR2 SNEGSKA (reference sequence).

This clonotype appeared a few times. The rearrangement uses TRBV3-1 and TRBJ2-1, with 9 bases fitting TRBD2. J lost 0 bases, V lost 0 bases, and 18 bases had no gene match. Germline loops: CDR1 LGHDT, CDR2 YNNKEL (reference sequence). This CDR3 comprises 22 residues. CDR3 residues: CASSQDQQLETSGPSSYNEQFF. The DNA of the CDR3 is TGTGCCAGCAGCCAAGATCAACAGCTCGAGACTAGCGGACCTAGCTCCTACAATGAGCAGTTCTTC.

At least ten counts were recorded for this clonotype. The gene calls are TRBV6-5 and TRBJ2-1; TRBD1 is a possible D gene (5 bases). The V end lost 4 bases, the J end lost 0 bases, and 10 bases lay between the germline ends. This CDR3 contains 15 residues. Germline CDR1 MNHEY, CDR2 SVGAGI. CDR3: CASSFGHRSYNEQFF. The CDR3 bases are TGTGCCAGCAGTTTTGGACATCGCTCCTACAATGAGCAGTTCTTC.

This clonotype has a handful of counts. V gene TRBV5-5 combines with J gene TRBJ2-2; D is possibly TRBD1 (6 bases). From germline, CDR1 is SGHKS and CDR2 YYEKEE (reference sequence). Trimming removed 2 bases from V and 8 bases from J, with 13 bases in between. The CDR3 consists of 14 residues. CDR3 nucleotides: TGTGCCAGCAGCTTTCCTTCGGGGACAGGGGAGCTGTTTTTT. Translating it yields CASSFPSGTGELFF.

This clonotype has at least ten counts. The chain joins TRBV29-1 to TRBJ2-5; no definite D call. The CDR3 loop spans 15 amino acids. V was pared by 5 bases and J by 5 bases, with 21 bases between. The germline gives CDR1 SQVTM, CDR2 ANQGSEA. The CDR3 reads CSVRSTGAPVETQYF. The CDR3 nucleotides are TGCAGCGTTCGCTCGACGGGCGCTCCTGTGGAGACCCAGTACTTC.

Ten or more counts support this clonotype. The chain has TRBV7-2 and TRBJ2-7; D may match TRBD1 or TRBD2 (5 bases each). V was pared by 1 base and J by 2 bases, with 12 bases between. Germline V lookup: CDR1 SGHTA, CDR2 FQGNSA. The CDR3 has 15 amino acids. The CDR3 protein is CASSLEGTRPYEQYF. In DNA form, the CDR3 reads TGTGCCAGCAGCTTAGAGGGGACCCGTCCCTACGAGCAGTACTTC.

This clonotype was counted at least ten times. This rearrangement joins TRBV7-2 to TRBJ2-7; TRBD2 matches 7 bases. Germline trimming cut 3 bases from V and 6 bases from J; bases unmatched to any gene: 11. The germline V gene has CDR1 SGHTA and CDR2 FQGNSA. The CDR3 totals 15 residues. CDR3 in amino acids: CASSFASGIGLEQYF. CDR3 sequence (DNA): TGTGCCAGCAGCTTTGCCAGCGGGATTGGGCTCGAGCAGTACTTC.

This clonotype was counted ten times or more. In DNA, the CDR3 is TGTGCCAGCAGCTTGGGCCTAGCGGGAGGTTCTGGGGAGCTGTTTTTT. Its translation: CASSLGLAGGSGELFF. The rearrangement uses TRBV5-5 and TRBJ2-2; 11 bases are a match to TRBD2. This CDR3 is 16 amino acids long. The V segment lost 0 bases and the J segment 8 bases; nucleotides outside the gene matches: 6. CDR1 is SGHKS, CDR2 YYEKEE, per germline (reference sequence). Supplemented by reference TRBV5-5 and TRBJ2-2, the full variable domain reads DAGVTQSPTHLIKTRGQQVTLRCSPISGHKSVSWYQQVLGQGPQFIFQYYEKEERGRGNFPDRFSARQFPNYSSELNVNALLLGDSALYLCASSLGLAGGSGELFFGEGSRLTVL.

This clonotype was counted many times. The chain links TRBV7-2 to TRBJ2-7; 7 bases are a match to TRBD1. This CDR3 has 14 amino acids. J was trimmed by 3 bases and V by 5 bases; bases with no gene match: 7. Germline lookup yields CDR1 SGHTA and CDR2 FQGNSA. The CDR3 spells CASSTRQGNYEQYF. CDR3 sequence (DNA): TGTGCCAGCAGCACACGACAGGGAAACTACGAGCAGTACTTC.

This clonotype came up a few times. This chain connects TRBV7-8 to TRBJ1-5, with D possibly matching TRBD1 (6 bases). The CDR3 length is 15 residues. Trimming stripped 1 base from V and 4 bases from J, with 11 bases between. The germline V gene encodes CDR1 SGHVS and CDR2 FQNEAQ. CDR3 sequence (DNA): TGTGCCAGCAGCTTAGTCGGGCAGGGGAATCAGCCCCAGCATTTT. The encoded protein is CASSLVGQGNQPQHF.

In this sample, this clonotype turned up many times. This chain links TRBV5-1 with TRBJ2-5; D is unclear. In germline, CDR1 is SGHRS, CDR2 YFSETQ. Trimming took 2 bases from V and 0 from J, leaving 11 bases between them. This CDR3 contains 15 residues. The CDR3 DNA sequence: TGCGCCAGCAGCTTCTCGGGTATAAACCAAGAGACCCAGTACTTC. Protein: CASSFSGINQETQYF.

This clonotype was picked up many times. The chain has TRBV20-1 and TRBJ2-1; 9 nucleotides match TRBD2. Trimming took 3 bases from V and 9 from J; bases not matched to a gene: 9. This CDR3 region has 14 residues. The germline gives CDR1 DFQATT, CDR2 SNEGSKA (reference sequence). CDR3: CSASYLAGIVEQFF. CDR3 DNA: TGCAGTGCTAGTTATCTAGCGGGAATTGTTGAGCAGTTCTTC.

This clonotype was seen many times. The V gene is TRBV11-2, the J gene TRBJ2-5; D may match TRBD1 or TRBD2 (6 bases each). The CDR3 runs to 15 residues. V was shortened by 5 bases and J by 7 bases, with 20 bases between the two germline ends. Germline CDR1 and CDR2: SGHAT and FQNNGV. The CDR3 DNA follows: TGTGCCAGCAGCCTAGCCGGGGGCCAACGTGGGACCCAGTACTTC. Amino acid sequence: CASSLAGGQRGTQYF.

This chain joins TRBV30 and TRBJ2-2; 8 nucleotides align to TRBD1. The ends lost 0 bases at V and 5 bases at J; junction bases unmatched: 11. There are 17 residues in the CDR3. Germline-derived CDR1 and CDR2 are GTSNPN and SVGIG (reference sequence). CDR3 nucleotide sequence: TGTGCCTGGAGTGTTGAGTTTTCAGGGGGCCGGACCGGGGAGCTGTTTTTT. The encoded protein is CAWSVEFSGGRTGELFF.

CDR3 DNA sequence: TGTGCCAGCAGCCAAGATCCGGGACTTCGCACAGATACGCAGTATTTT. It translates to CASSQDPGLRTDTQYF. The rearrangement uses TRBV14 and TRBJ2-3, with D maybe TRBD2 (6 bases). CDR3 length equals 16 residues. The germline V gene has CDR1 SGHDN and CDR2 FVKESK. Deletions cut 0 bases from V and 1 base from J, with 11 bases between.

This clonotype was recorded a few times. The rearrangement uses TRBV7-6 and TRBJ2-2, with D perhaps TRBD1 (5 bases). V was clipped by 4 bases and J by 8 bases, with 14 bases between them. Germline CDR1 reads SGHVS; CDR2 reads FNYEAQ. CDR3 length: 14 amino acids. CDR3 residues: CASSSRQPRGELFF. The CDR3 DNA reads TGTGCCAGCAGCTCCCGACAGCCTAGAGGGGAGCTGTTTTTT.

In its sample, this clonotype was seen many times. The J gene is TRBJ2-1, the V gene TRBV15; D is undetermined. V lost 6 bases and J 3 bases, leaving 15 bases between the germline ends. The CDR3 contains 15 residues. Looked up from germline, CDR1 is LNHNV and CDR2 is YYDKDF (reference sequence). CDR3 DNA: TGTGCCACCAGGGACCCGAGATCCAGCTACAATGAGCAGTTCTTC. Protein sequence: CATRDPRSSYNEQFF.

This clonotype has a count of ten or more. CDR3 in amino acids: CASSRGPFNEQFF. The CDR3 region has the DNA TGTGCCAGCAGTAGGGGACCATTCAATGAGCAGTTCTTC. The chain combines TRBV5-6 with TRBJ2-1, with D possibly called TRBD1 or TRBD2 (5 bases each). Trimming removed 5 bases at V and 6 bases at J, with 12 bases between. This CDR3 contains 13 residues. Germline values: CDR1 SGHDT, CDR2 YYEEEE. The full variable domain, completed using reference TRBV5-6 and TRBJ2-1, is DAGVTQSPTHLIKTRGQQVTLRCSPKSGHDTVSWYQQALGQGPQFIFQYYEEEERQRGNFPDRFSGHQFPNYSSELNVNALLLGDSALYLCASSRGPFNEQFFGPGTRLTVL.

The gene calls are TRBV7-3 and TRBJ2-1; 9 positions match TRBD2. The V segment lost 0 bases and the J segment 8 bases; nucleotides outside the gene matches: 5. The CDR3 runs to 15 residues. Germline assignment: CDR1 SGHTA and CDR2 FQGTGA. CDR3 nucleotide sequence: TGTGCCAGCAGCTTAACTAGCGGGAGTATGGATGAGCAGTTCTTC. Its translation is CASSLTSGSMDEQFF.

The genes are TRBV29-1 and TRBJ2-1; D not certain. The CDR3 is made up of 13 amino acids. V lost 7 bases and J 0 bases, leaving 10 bases between the germline ends. Germline V gene data show CDR1 as SQVTM and CDR2 as ANQGSEA. CDR3 sequence reads: CSGTQTSYNEQFF. The CDR3 nucleotides are TGCAGCGGCACACAAACCTCCTACAATGAGCAGTTCTTC.

This clonotype was seen many times. V is TRBV7-9 and J is TRBJ2-7; the D gene is possibly TRBD1 (6 bases). This CDR3 is built from 14 residues. V was clipped by 6 bases and J by 2 bases, with 14 bases between them. Germline assignment: CDR1 SEHNR and CDR2 FQNEAQ (reference sequence). CDR3 nucleotide sequence: TGTGCCAGCAGTAGACAGGTGGTCCCCTACGAGCAGTACTTC. It specifies CASSRQVVPYEQYF.

There are a few counts of this clonotype. The CDR3 region has the DNA TGTGCCAGCTCCTACACCGGGGACACAACCTACAATGAGCAGTTCTTC. It specifies CASSYTGDTTYNEQFF. The chain joins TRBV18 to TRBJ2-1; the D gene is possibly TRBD1 (6 bases). The length of the CDR3 is 16 residues. Germline lookup yields CDR1 KGHSH and CDR2 LQKENI. V lost 6 bases and J lost 2, with 17 bases in between.

This clonotype showed up many times. V is TRBV9 and J is TRBJ2-3; D is undetermined. Trimming took 0 bases from V and 3 from J, leaving 8 bases between them. The germline V gene encodes CDR1 SGDLS and CDR2 YYNGEE. The CDR3 covers 14 residues. CDR3 nucleotide sequence: TGTGCCAGCAGCGTAGCGGTCCGTACAGATACGCAGTATTTT. Protein product: CASSVAVRTDTQYF. The variable domain in full, completed from reference TRBV9 and TRBJ2-3, reads DSGVTQTPKHLITATGQRVTLRCSPRSGDLSVYWYQQSLDQGLQFLIQYYNGEERAKGNILERFSAQQFPDLHSELNLSSLELGDSALYFCASSVAVRTDTQYFGPGTRLTVL.

A single count supports this clonotype. A read error may be the cause here, since a much bigger clone is one base away. DNA of the CDR3: TGTGCCAGCAGCCTCGGCCGGAGCGGGGGCGCAGATACGCAGTATTTT. Residues: CASSLGRSGGADTQYF. The V call is TRBV7-2, the J call TRBJ2-3; TRBD2 matches at 8 bases. The CDR3 is made up of 16 amino acids. The V segment lost 5 bases and the J segment 4 bases; nucleotides outside the gene matches: 11. The germline CDR1 and CDR2 sequences are SGHTA and FQGNSA.

V is TRBV3-1 and J is TRBJ2-3; D ambiguous. This CDR3 contains 12 residues. Trimming stripped 1 base from V and 12 bases from J, with 11 bases between. Germline CDR1 reads LGHDT; CDR2 reads YNNKEL (reference sequence). The CDR3 sequence is CASSQVAANQYF. CDR3 DNA: TGTGCCAGCAGCCAAGTCGCAGCCAACCAGTATTTT.